This is a list of T cell receptor beta chains from one sample in a study of T cell responses to AZD1222 COVID-19 vaccine. Produced via immunoSEQ multiplex PCR; TCRdb's table is partial and in-frame only. The data contain 100,000 to 150,000 clones, 70% to 90% of them singletons. The sequencing here drew on peripheral blood, taken on day 0 of AZD1222 vaccination. The receptors were gathered from an adult in good health. Both conserved end residues are part of each CDR3. Fields, in order: J gene, D gene, V gene, CDR3 protein. D genes are given only for firm matches.

J gene: TRBJ1-1; D gene: NA; V gene: TRBV28; CDR3 protein: CASTEGRTEAFF
J gene: TRBJ2-1; D gene: TRBD2; V gene: TRBV10-3; CDR3 protein: CAIRPAGGPHLYNEQFF
J gene: TRBJ1-6; D gene: NA; V gene: TRBV5-4; CDR3 protein: CASTNRRTPLHF
J gene: TRBJ2-7; D gene: NA; V gene: TRBV10-3; CDR3 protein: CAIRSTGAASYEQYF
J gene: TRBJ1-4; D gene: NA; V gene: TRBV5-1; CDR3 protein: CASSPGGWRLFF
J gene: TRBJ2-5; D gene: NA; V gene: TRBV29-1; CDR3 protein: CSVVQRGETQYF
J gene: TRBJ2-6; D gene: TRBD1; V gene: TRBV15; CDR3 protein: CATSPLQGATIPGANVLTF
J gene: TRBJ1-1; D gene: NA; V gene: TRBV19; CDR3 protein: CASSPGTPKGEAFF
J gene: TRBJ2-5; D gene: NA; V gene: TRBV19; CDR3 protein: CASSLGRQETQYF
J gene: TRBJ1-5; D gene: TRBD1; V gene: TRBV7-6; CDR3 protein: CASSLGGQGGQPQHF
J gene: TRBJ1-6; D gene: NA; V gene: TRBV2; CDR3 protein: CASSVGLRGSPLHF